This TCR beta chain is drawn from a study of control samples from healthy donors and cancer patients. The CDR3 consists of 13 residues. In germline, CDR1 is SGHRS, CDR2 YFSETQ. Losses at the gene ends were 2 bases for V and 7 bases for J; bases not matched to a gene: 5. Clones were sequenced by immunoSEQ multiplex PCR, and TCRdb holds only the in-frame ones, with some missing. The sample consists of about 120,000 clones, approximately 90% of them appearing once. This chain links TRBV5-1 with TRBJ2-7; TRBD1 matches 8 bases. The sample was PBMCs. This TCR was sampled from a woman aged 45-60 years with colorectal cancer. The CDR3 DNA reads TGCGCCAGCAGCTTCGACAGGGGTGGGGAGCAGTACTTC. The encoded protein is CASSFDRGGEQYF.